A single sample is the source of the 16 T cell receptor beta chains below, sequenced in a study of T cell responses to AZD1222 COVID-19 vaccine. Method: immunoSEQ multiplex PCR; TCRdb's copy keeps in-frame clones and lacks some. In the table there are roughly 100,000 clones, roughly 88% of which are singletons. This material consisted of peripheral blood, taken on day 0 of AZD1222 vaccination. The receptors here all came from an adult in good health.

The chain employs TRBV10-3 and TRBJ1-2; D call uncertain. CDR1 is ENHRY and CDR2 is SYGVKD in the germline V gene. The CDR3 length is 14 residues. The ends were cut back, 2 bases at V and 1 base at J, with 8 bases in the middle. The CDR3 nucleotides read TGTGCCATCAGTGAGAATTTAGGTAACTATGGCTACACCTTC. It codes for CAISENLGNYGYTF.

This clone came up once. The V and J genes are TRBV28 and TRBJ2-5; 9 positions match TRBD1. V shed 7 bases, J shed 6 bases, and the junction held 6 bases outside the gene matches. CDR3 size: 13 residues. Germline CDR1 reads MDHEN; CDR2 reads SYDVKM. The CDR3 protein is CASTTGGSQTQYF. CDR3 sequence (DNA): TGTGCCAGCACAACAGGGGGCAGCCAGACCCAGTACTTC.

The chain uses TRBV4-3 and TRBJ1-1; D may be TRBD1 (5 bases). V lost 0 bases and J lost 4, with 12 bases in between. Germline V CDR1 and CDR2: LGHNA, YSLEER. CDR3 length: 15 amino acids. The DNA for the CDR3 is TGCGCCAGCAGCCAAGAGCCCGGGGGTGGCACTGAAGCTTTCTTT. Protein: CASSQEPGGGTEAFF.

The chain recombines TRBV28 with TRBJ1-2; D is possibly TRBD1 (6 bases). V lost 2 bases and J 7 bases, leaving 17 bases between the germline ends. There are 15 residues in the CDR3. Per germline, CDR1 MDHEN and CDR2 SYDVKM. CDR3 bases: TGTGCCAGCAGTTTACGATACAGGGAGGTGGGTGGCTACACCTTC. Translated: CASSLRYREVGGYTF.

In its sample, this clone was seen many times. This chain uses TRBV7-6 with TRBJ2-7; TRBD2 might be the D (5 bases). Trimming shortened V by 3 bases and J by 3 bases, and 15 bases separated the two germline ends. The CDR3 covers 15 residues. CDR1 is SGHVS, CDR2 FNYEAQ, per germline. DNA for the CDR3: TGTGCCAGCAGCTTGACGCCGGGGAACAACTACGAGCAGTACTTC. It specifies CASSLTPGNNYEQYF.

The chain is built from TRBV6-2 or TRBV6-3 and TRBJ1-1; D is ambiguous. Germline V CDR1 and CDR2: MNHEY, SVGEGT. The length of the CDR3 is 13 residues. V gave up 2 bases and J gave up 5 bases, with 9 bases separating them. The CDR3 DNA sequence: TGTGCCAGCAGTTACCCTATAGGGACTGAAGCTTTCTTT. Translation: CASSYPIGTEAFF.

This clone was seen once. This chain joins TRBV27 and TRBJ1-4, with 7 bases fitting TRBD1. V shed 8 bases, J shed 2 bases, and the junction held 8 bases outside the gene matches. The germline gives CDR1 MNHEY, CDR2 SMNVEV (reference sequence). The CDR3 sequence is 15 residues long. CDR3 bases: TGTGCCAGCGGAGGGGGCTTCAGTACTAATGAAAAACTGTTTTTT. Its protein is CASGGGFSTNEKLFF.

V gene TRBV19 combines with J gene TRBJ1-4; D not resolved. With 4 bases removed from V and 3 bases from J, the gap between germline ends came to 15 bases. The CDR3 contains 16 residues. The germline gives CDR1 LNHDA, CDR2 SQIVND (reference sequence). Written as DNA, the CDR3 is TGTGCCAGTAGTAGTATCCTTGCGACGGCTAATGAAAAACTGTTTTTT. Protein: CASSSILATANEKLFF.

This rearrangement joins TRBV12-3 or TRBV12-4 to TRBJ1-2; D remains ambiguous. The CDR3 has 12 amino acids. The ends were cut back, 1 base at V and 4 bases at J, with 4 bases in the middle. CDR3: CASSLDPYGYTF. CDR3 sequence (DNA): TGTGCCAGCAGTTTAGATCCCTATGGCTACACCTTC.

In its sample, this clone was seen a few times. V and J are TRBV18 and TRBJ1-3; no clear D gene. The CDR3 is 15 residues long. The V end was cut by 4 bases, the J end by 2 bases, with 12 bases between. Looked up from germline, CDR1 is KGHSH and CDR2 is LQKENI. The CDR3 here is CASSRTREAGNTIYF. The CDR3 DNA sequence: TGTGCCAGCTCACGCACCCGAGAGGCTGGAAACACCATATATTTT.

This clone was observed a few times. This rearrangement joins TRBV7-8 to TRBJ2-2; TRBD2 matches 11 bases. The CDR3 extends over 16 amino acids. CDR1 is SGHVS and CDR2 is FQNEAQ in the germline V gene. Trimming removed 2 bases from V and 4 bases from J; junction bases left unmatched: 3. CDR3 sequence (DNA): TGTGCCAGCAGCTTACTAGCGGGAGGAACCACCGGGGAGCTGTTTTTT. It codes for CASSLLAGGTTGELFF.

The gene calls are TRBV9 and TRBJ2-3, with 9 bases fitting TRBD2. Germline V lookup: CDR1 SGDLS, CDR2 YYNGEE. Unmatched junction bases numbered 7, after V lost 1 base and J lost 1 base. The CDR3 spans 17 residues. The CDR3 here is CASSVSGAGGRTDTQYF. CDR3 bases: TGTGCCAGCAGCGTAAGTGGAGCGGGAGGCCGCACAGATACGCAGTATTTT.

This clone was counted only a few times. The chain uses TRBV6-5 and TRBJ1-1; D is ambiguous. Trimming pared 6 bases from V and 1 base from J, leaving 9 bases between. The CDR3 runs to 13 residues. Per germline, CDR1 MNHEY and CDR2 SVGAGI. The CDR3 spells CASSKLKNTEAFF. CDR3 coding DNA: TGTGCCAGCAGCAAACTAAAGAACACTGAAGCTTTCTTT.

The J gene is TRBJ1-4, the V gene TRBV18; perhaps TRBD1 as D (5 bases). The CDR3 runs to 14 residues. V was cut by 2 bases and J by 7 bases, with 11 bases left in between. Germline CDR1 and CDR2: KGHSH and LQKENI. The CDR3 loop reads CASSPSQVIEKLFF. The CDR3 DNA reads as TGTGCCAGCTCACCATCACAGGTGATTGAAAAACTGTTTTTT.

The V gene is TRBV7-9, the J gene TRBJ1-4; 10 nucleotides align to TRBD1. Trimming cost V 3 bases and J 3 bases; bases outside gene matches: 4. The CDR3 sequence is 16 residues long. Germline CDR1 SEHNR, CDR2 FQNEAQ (reference sequence). The CDR3, as DNA: TGTGCCAGCAGCTTGGACAGGGGGTTGGCTAATGAAAAACTGTTTTTT. This gives the protein CASSLDRGLANEKLFF.

The rearrangement joins TRBV18 to TRBJ2-7; D gene uncertain. V lost 1 base and J lost 2, with 15 bases in between. This CDR3 has 16 residues. CDR1 and CDR2 (germline): KGHSH, LQKENI. As DNA, the CDR3 is TGTGCCAGCTCACCACGGAGACCCGCCGTTACCTACGAGCAGTACTTC. The encoded protein is CASSPRRPAVTYEQYF.